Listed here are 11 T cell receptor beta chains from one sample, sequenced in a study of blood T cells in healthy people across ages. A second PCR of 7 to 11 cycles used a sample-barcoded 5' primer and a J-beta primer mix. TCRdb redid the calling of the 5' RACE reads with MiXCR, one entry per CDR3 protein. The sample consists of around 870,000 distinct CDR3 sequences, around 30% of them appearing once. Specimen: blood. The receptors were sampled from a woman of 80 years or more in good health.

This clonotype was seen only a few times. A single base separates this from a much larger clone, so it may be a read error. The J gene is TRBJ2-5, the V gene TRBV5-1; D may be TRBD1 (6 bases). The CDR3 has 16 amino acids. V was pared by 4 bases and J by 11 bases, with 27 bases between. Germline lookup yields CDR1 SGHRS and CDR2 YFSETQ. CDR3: CASSPSTGTSYNEQYF. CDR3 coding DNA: TGCGCCAGCAGCCCCTCGACCGGGACATCCTACAATGAGCAGTACTTC.

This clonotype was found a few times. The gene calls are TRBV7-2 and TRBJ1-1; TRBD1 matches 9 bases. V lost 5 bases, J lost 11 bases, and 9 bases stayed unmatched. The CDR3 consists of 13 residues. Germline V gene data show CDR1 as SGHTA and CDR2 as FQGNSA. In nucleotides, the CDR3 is TGTGCCAGCAGCCCCTGGACAGGGGTGGCGGCTTTCTTT. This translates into CASSPWTGVAAFF.

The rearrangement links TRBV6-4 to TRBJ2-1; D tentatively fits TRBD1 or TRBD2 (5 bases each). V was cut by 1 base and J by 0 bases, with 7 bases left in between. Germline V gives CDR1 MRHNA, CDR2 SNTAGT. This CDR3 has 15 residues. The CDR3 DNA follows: TGTGCCAGCAGTGACTGGGGGAGCTCCTACAATGAGCAGTTCTTC. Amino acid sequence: CASSDWGSSYNEQFF.

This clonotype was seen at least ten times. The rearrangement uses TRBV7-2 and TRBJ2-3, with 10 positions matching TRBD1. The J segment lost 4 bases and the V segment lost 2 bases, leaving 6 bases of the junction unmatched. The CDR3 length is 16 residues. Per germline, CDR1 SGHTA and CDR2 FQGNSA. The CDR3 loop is CASSLHGQGVSDTQYF. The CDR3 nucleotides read TGTGCCAGCAGCTTACACGGACAGGGGGTGTCAGATACGCAGTATTTT. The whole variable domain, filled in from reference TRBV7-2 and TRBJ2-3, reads GAGVSQSPSNKVTEKGKDVELRCDPISGHTALYWYRQSLGQGLEFLIYFQGNSAPDKSGLPSDRFSAERTGGSVSTLTIQRTQQEDSAVYLCASSLHGQGVSDTQYFGPGTRLTVL.

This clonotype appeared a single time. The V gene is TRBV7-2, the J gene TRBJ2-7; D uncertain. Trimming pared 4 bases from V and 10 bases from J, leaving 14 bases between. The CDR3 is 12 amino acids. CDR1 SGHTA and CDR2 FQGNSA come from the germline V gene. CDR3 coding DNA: TGTGCCAGCAGCTCCAATAACGGTATCCAGTACTTC. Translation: CASSSNNGIQYF. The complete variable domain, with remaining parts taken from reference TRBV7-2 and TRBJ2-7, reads GAGVSQSPSNKVTEKGKDVELRCDPISGHTALYWYRQSLGQGLEFLIYFQGNSAPDKSGLPSDRFSAERTGGSVSTLTIQRTQQEDSAVYLCASSSNNGIQYFGPGTRLTVT.

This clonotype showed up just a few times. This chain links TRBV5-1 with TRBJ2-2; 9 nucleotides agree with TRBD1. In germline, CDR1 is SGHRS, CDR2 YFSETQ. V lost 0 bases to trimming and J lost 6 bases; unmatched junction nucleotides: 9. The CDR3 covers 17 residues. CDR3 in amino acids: CASSLAWLTGGSGELFF. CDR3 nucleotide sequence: TGCGCCAGCAGCTTGGCCTGGTTAACAGGGGGCTCCGGGGAGCTGTTTTTT.

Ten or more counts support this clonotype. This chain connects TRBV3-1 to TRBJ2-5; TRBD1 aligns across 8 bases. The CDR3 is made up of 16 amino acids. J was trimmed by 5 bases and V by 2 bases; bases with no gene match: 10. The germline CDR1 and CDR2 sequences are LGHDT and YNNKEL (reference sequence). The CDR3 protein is CASSQRIQGASETQYF. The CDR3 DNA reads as TGTGCCAGCAGCCAACGGATCCAGGGGGCGTCTGAGACCCAGTACTTC.

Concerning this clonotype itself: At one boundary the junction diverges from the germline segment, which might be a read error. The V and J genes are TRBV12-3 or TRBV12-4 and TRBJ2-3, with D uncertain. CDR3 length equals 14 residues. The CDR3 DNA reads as TGTGCCAGCAGCCTCGGAGTGAGAGCAAATACGGAGTATTTC. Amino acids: CASSLGVRANTEYF.

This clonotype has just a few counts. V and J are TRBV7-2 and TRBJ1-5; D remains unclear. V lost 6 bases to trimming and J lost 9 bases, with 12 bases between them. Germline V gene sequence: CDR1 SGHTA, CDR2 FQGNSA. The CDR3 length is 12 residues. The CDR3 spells CASSLALGPQHF. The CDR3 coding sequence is TGTGCCAGCAGTCTAGCTTTGGGGCCCCAGCATTTT.

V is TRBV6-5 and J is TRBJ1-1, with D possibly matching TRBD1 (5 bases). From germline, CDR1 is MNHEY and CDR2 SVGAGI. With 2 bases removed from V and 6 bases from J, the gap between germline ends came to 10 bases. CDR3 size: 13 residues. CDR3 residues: CASSYTGDAEAFF. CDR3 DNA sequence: TGTGCCAGCAGTTACACCGGGGACGCTGAAGCTTTCTTT.

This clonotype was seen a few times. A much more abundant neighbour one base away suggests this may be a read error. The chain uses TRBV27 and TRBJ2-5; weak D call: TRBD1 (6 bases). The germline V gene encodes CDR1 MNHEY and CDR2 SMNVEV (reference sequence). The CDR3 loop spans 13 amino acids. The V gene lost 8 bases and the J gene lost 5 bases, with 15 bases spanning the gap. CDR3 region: CASWGQPHETQYF. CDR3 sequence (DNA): TGTGCCAGCTGGGGGCAGCCCCACGAGACCCAGTACTTC.